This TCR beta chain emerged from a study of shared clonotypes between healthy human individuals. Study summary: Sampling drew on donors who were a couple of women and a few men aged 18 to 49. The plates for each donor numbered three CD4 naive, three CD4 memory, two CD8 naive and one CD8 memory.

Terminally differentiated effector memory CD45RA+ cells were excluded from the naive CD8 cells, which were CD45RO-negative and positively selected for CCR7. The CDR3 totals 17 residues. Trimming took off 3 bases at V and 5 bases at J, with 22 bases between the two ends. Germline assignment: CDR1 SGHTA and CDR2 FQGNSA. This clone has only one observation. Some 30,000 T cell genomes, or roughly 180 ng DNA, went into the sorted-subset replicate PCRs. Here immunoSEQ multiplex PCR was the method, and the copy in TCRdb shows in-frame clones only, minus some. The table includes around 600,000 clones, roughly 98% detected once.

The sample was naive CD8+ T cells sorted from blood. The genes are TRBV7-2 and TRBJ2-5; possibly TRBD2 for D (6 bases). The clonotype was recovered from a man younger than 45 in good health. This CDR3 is CASSLVPGLNLLETQYF. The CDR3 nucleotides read TGTGCCAGCAGCTTGGTTCCGGGACTGAATTTGCTTGAGACCCAGTACTTC.